Detailed here is one TCR beta chain. Its target is unknown. The table came from immunoSEQ multiplex PCR; TCRdb's copy has only in-frame clones and leaves some out. The table lists around 200,000 clones, 85% to 90% of them singletons, with 2.9% in the top ten. Among the roughly 120 subjects of the validation cohort, separate from the roughly 700-subject first cohort, were the donors. V shed 10 bases and J 2 bases; nucleotides not matched to a gene: 8. The CDR3 is 14 amino acids. CDR1 and CDR2 from the germline V gene are MNHNS and SASEGT. This sample is drawn from a study of cytomegalovirus exposure and HLA in healthy donors. At the level of the study: Later, an analysis reported that the 120 or so validation repertoires had used the same platform as the roughly 680 first-cohort repertoires.

Study results and limitations: Diagnosis of cytomegalovirus status made by the classifier reportedly showed high specificity and sensitivity. Most TCR sequences were seen very rarely across donors, but some public TCRs occurred in many.

Sequenced material: PBMCs. This chain links TRBV6-1 with TRBJ2-3, with 8 bases matching TRBD2. The sequence came from a woman aged 18-30 years in good health and CMV-seronegative. The DNA of the CDR3 is TGTGCCATCCTCTCGGGACTAGTCACAGATACGCAGTATTTT. Residues: CAILSGLVTDTQYF.